Below are 22 T cell receptor beta chains sequenced from a single sample in a study of patients and donors after allogeneic stem cell transplantation. MiXCR, applied by TCRdb to the RT-PCR reads, yields one record per CDR3 protein. The sample holds some 960,000 distinct CDR3 sequences, more than 15% seen once. What was sequenced was blood, either unsorted or a sorted T cell fraction (not recorded which). These receptors came from a human donor who was either an allogeneic HSCT recipient or a stem cell or donor lymphocyte infusion donor (not recorded which). It is not recorded whose cells these are; they may come from a transplant donor.

The gene calls are TRBV4-3 and TRBJ1-6; D call uncertain. Germline CDR1 LGHNA, CDR2 YSLEER. This CDR3 has 15 amino acids. V was trimmed by 4 bases and J by 3 bases, leaving 10 bases between them. The CDR3 sequence is CASSPSTGYNSPLHF. The CDR3 coding sequence is TGCGCCAGCAGCCCATCGACCGGCTATAATTCACCCCTCCACTTT.

This clonotype has a handful of counts. J is TRBJ2-4 and V is TRBV2, with 11 positions matching TRBD2. The CDR3 has 12 residues. V shed 6 bases and J 16 bases; nucleotides not matched to a gene: 8. CDR1 and CDR2 from the germline V gene are SNHLY and FYNNEI. The CDR3 loop is CASSASSGRPYF. For the CDR3, the DNA is TGTGCCAGCAGCGCATCTAGCGGGAGGCCATACTTC.

V and J are TRBV13 and TRBJ2-1; tentative D call: TRBD2 (5 bases). Germline V CDR1 and CDR2: PRHDT, FYEKMQ (reference sequence). The CDR3 loop spans 13 amino acids. V lost 5 bases to trimming and J lost 3 bases, with 8 bases between them. CDR3 sequence: CASSNRDYNEQFF. In nucleotides, the CDR3 is TGTGCCAGCAGCAACCGGGACTACAATGAGCAGTTCTTC. The variable domain in full, with the rest retrieved from reference TRBV13 and TRBJ2-1, is AAGVIQSPRHLIKEKRETATLKCYPIPRHDTVYWYQQGPGQDPQFLISFYEKMQSDKGSIPDRFSAQQFSDYHSELNMSSLELGDSALYFCASSNRDYNEQFFGPGTRLTVL.

This clonotype appeared a single time. The J gene is TRBJ2-2, the V gene TRBV6-2 or TRBV6-3; TRBD2 agrees at 14 bases. V shed 2 bases and J 2 bases; nucleotides not matched to a gene: 4. CDR3 length: 18 residues. Germline CDR1 MNHEY, CDR2 SVGEGT. The CDR3 DNA is TGTGCCAGCAGTTACCAGGGACTAGCGGGGGTTAACACCGGGGAGCTGTTTTTT. Its protein product is CASSYQGLAGVNTGELFF.

The chain couples TRBV5-1 to TRBJ2-7, with 9 bases identical to TRBD1. The V gene's germline CDR1 is SGHRS and CDR2 YFSETQ. V lost 1 base, J lost 5 bases, and 10 bases stayed unmatched. This CDR3 is 16 amino acids long. The CDR3 bases are TGCGCCAGCAGCTTGAATTCGGACAGGGGAGGCGACGAGCAGTACTTC. Protein: CASSLNSDRGGDEQYF.

The chain employs TRBV29-1 and TRBJ2-5; D is possibly TRBD1 (5 bases). The germline V and J ends were trimmed by 7 bases and 5 bases, with 14 bases remaining between them. The CDR3 length is 12 residues. Looked up from germline, CDR1 is SQVTM and CDR2 is ANQGSEA. The CDR3 protein is CSGIGRVETQYF. In DNA, the CDR3 is TGCAGCGGGATCGGCAGGGTGGAGACCCAGTACTTC.

This clonotype appeared many times. This rearrangement joins TRBV6-1 to TRBJ1-2; TRBD1 might be the D (6 bases). The V end lost 2 bases, the J end lost 2 bases, and 6 bases lay between the germline ends. The CDR3 spans 13 residues. Germline CDR1 is MNHNS and CDR2 is SASEGT. CDR3 nucleotide sequence: TGTGCCAGCAGTGAAACAGGGAACTATGGCTACACCTTC. This gives the protein CASSETGNYGYTF.

This clonotype was seen only a few times. J is TRBJ2-7 and V is TRBV12-3 or TRBV12-4; D call uncertain. The V gene lost 6 bases and the J gene lost 3 bases, with 12 bases spanning the gap. The CDR3 contains 13 residues. CDR3 coding DNA: TGTGCCAGCAGCCGATCGGACGACTACGAGCAGTACTTC. This encodes CASSRSDDYEQYF.

This clonotype was seen a handful of times. V and J are TRBV12-3 or TRBV12-4 and TRBJ2-7, with 8 nucleotides matching TRBD1. J gave up 9 bases and V 1 base, and 14 bases lay outside the gene matches. The CDR3 consists of 16 residues. CDR3 in DNA: TGTGCCAGCAGTTTAGGGCGGACAGGGAATAGGTTGCGGCAGTACTTC. This encodes CASSLGRTGNRLRQYF.

This clonotype was picked up a small number of times. The chain uses TRBV20-1 and TRBJ1-5; TRBD1 matches 9 bases. The CDR3 covers 17 residues. V was pared by 6 bases and J by 2 bases, with 14 bases of the junction left unmatched. Germline-derived CDR1 and CDR2 are DFQATT and SNEGSKA (reference sequence). CDR3 nucleotides: TGCAGTGCCCGTCCCGGGACAGGGTTGGGACGCAATCAGCCCCAGCATTTT. Translation gives CSARPGTGLGRNQPQHF.

V gene TRBV6-4 combines with J gene TRBJ2-1; possible D gene TRBD2, 6 bases. The CDR3 has 16 residues. Trimming took 2 bases from V and 0 from J, leaving 11 bases between them. The germline V gene has CDR1 MRHNA and CDR2 SNTAGT. CDR3 sequence (DNA): TGTGCCAGCAGTGACCGCGGCGGGATCTCCTACAATGAGCAGTTCTTC. This encodes CASSDRGGISYNEQFF.

This clonotype turned up a few times. J is TRBJ2-5 and V is TRBV24-1, with TRBD2 matching over 14 bases. Germline V gene lookup returns CDR1 KGHDR and CDR2 SFDVKD. CDR3 length equals 18 residues. Trimming took 4 bases from V and 4 from J; bases not matched to a gene: 10. The CDR3 bases are TGTGCCACCAGTGACCCCAGACTAGCGGGAGGGTCTCTAGAGACCCAGTACTTC. Protein sequence: CATSDPRLAGGSLETQYF.

This chain joins TRBV21-1 and TRBJ1-1; TRBD1, the table's D call, was not compared with the DNA. TRBV21-1 is recorded as a pseudogene. CDR3 size: 15 residues. The CDR3 DNA is TGTGCCAGCAGCAAACAGGGGTCCGGAGCCGCTGAAGCTTTCTTT. Translation: CASSKQGSGAAEAFF.

The gene calls are TRBV20-1 and TRBJ2-3, with no clear D. This CDR3 region has 13 residues. Germline V lookup: CDR1 DFQATT, CDR2 SNEGSKA (reference sequence). V dropped 6 bases and J dropped 1 base, with 11 bases sitting between them. The CDR3 DNA reads as TGCAGTGCCCCCCGGCTGGGCACAGATACGCAGTATTTT. Protein: CSAPRLGTDTQYF.

V usage is TRBV5-6 and J usage is TRBJ1-1, with 10 nucleotides matching TRBD1. The CDR3 covers 15 residues. The germline CDR1 and CDR2 sequences are SGHDT and YYEEEE. The V segment lost 4 bases and the J segment 5 bases; nucleotides outside the gene matches: 8. The CDR3 here is CASSPDRGRRTEAFF. DNA of the CDR3: TGTGCCAGCAGCCCCGACAGGGGGCGGAGGACTGAAGCTTTCTTT.

The chain recombines TRBV7-2 with TRBJ2-7; D gene ambiguous. Germline V lookup: CDR1 SGHTA, CDR2 FQGNSA. The CDR3 consists of 14 residues. Trimming stripped 1 base from V and 3 bases from J, with 10 bases between. In DNA, the CDR3 is TGTGCCAGCAGCTTAGTGCTGGGCTTCTACGAGCAGTACTTC. Its protein is CASSLVLGFYEQYF.

This clonotype was detected only a few times. This sequence joins TRBV13 and TRBJ2-6, with D possibly called TRBD1 or TRBD2 (5 bases each). Looked up from germline, CDR1 is PRHDT and CDR2 is FYEKMQ (reference sequence). The CDR3 spans 15 residues. Trimming removed 7 bases from V and 0 bases from J, with 10 bases in between. The CDR3 sequence is CASMGRLSGANVLTF. CDR3 nucleotide sequence: TGTGCCAGCATGGGACGCCTCTCTGGGGCCAACGTCCTGACTTTC.

The chain has TRBV7-9 and TRBJ2-3; D possibly matches TRBD1 or TRBD2 (6 bases each). The V end was cut by 5 bases, the J end by 4 bases, with 13 bases between. The CDR3 is 14 residues long. CDR1 and CDR2 (germline): SEHNR, FQNEAQ (reference sequence). The CDR3 DNA sequence: TGTGCCAGCAGCCTAGACGGGGGCCCAGATACGCAGTATTTT. Its translation: CASSLDGGPDTQYF.

V is TRBV20-1 and J is TRBJ1-1; 10 nucleotides align to TRBD1. The CDR3 runs to 14 residues. The V and J ends lost 2 bases and 5 bases, in that order; junction bases with no gene match: 5. Germline V CDR1 and CDR2: DFQATT, SNEGSKA (reference sequence). CDR3 amino acids: CSARRQGAGTEAFF. CDR3 in DNA: TGCAGTGCTAGACGACAGGGGGCAGGTACTGAAGCTTTCTTT.

This clonotype has more than one count but fewer than ten. The rearrangement joins TRBV30 to TRBJ2-3; D is uncertain. CDR3 length: 12 amino acids. The V and J ends lost 4 bases and 4 bases respectively, with 9 bases between them. Germline CDR1 and CDR2: GTSNPN and SVGIG (reference sequence). The CDR3 loop is CAWIALPDTQYF. Here the CDR3 DNA reads TGTGCCTGGATAGCACTCCCAGATACGCAGTATTTT.

CDR3 coding DNA: TGCGCCAGCAGCCGAACTGGGACAGAATCCCCCCGGGGCTATGGCTACACCTTC. Its translation is CASSRTGTESPRGYGYTF. The chain combines TRBV5-1 with TRBJ1-2; TRBD1 agrees at 7 bases. The CDR3 has 18 residues. With 4 bases clipped from V and 4 bases from J, the junction kept 19 bases outside the gene matches. Germline CDR1 reads SGHRS; CDR2 reads YFSETQ.

In its sample, this clonotype was seen many times. V gene TRBV4-1 combines with J gene TRBJ2-2; no clear D gene. The CDR3 is made up of 17 amino acids. From germline, CDR1 is MGHRA and CDR2 YSYEKL. V lost 0 bases, J lost 4 bases, and 15 bases lay in between. CDR3 amino acids: CASSQEGKRLGTGELFF. DNA for the CDR3: TGCGCCAGCAGCCAAGAGGGGAAGCGCCTTGGCACCGGGGAGCTGTTTTTT.